This T cell receptor (beta chain) was identified during a study of blood T cell repertoires in COVID-19. Germline CDR1 and CDR2: SQVTM and ANQGSEA. This CDR3 region has 14 residues. Trimming cost V 6 bases and J 3 bases; bases outside gene matches: 8. Sequencing was performed with immunoSEQ multiplex PCR; in TCRdb, only in-frame clones are kept and a portion is missing. The data contain around 390,000 clones, about 87% of them seen just once; the ten biggest clones take up approximately 9.3%. Source material: PBMCs or T cells enriched from blood (not recorded which). The source is a woman between 45 and 60 years old who had recovered from COVID-19. The chain couples TRBV29-1 to TRBJ1-2; 9 bases align to TRBD1. The CDR3 is CSVDTGGGHYGYTF. CDR3 nucleotides: TGCAGCGTAGACACAGGGGGCGGACACTATGGCTACACCTTC.